Reported below is one TCR beta chain. Its antigen is currently unknown. TCRdb's copy holds only in-frame clones and misses some; the assay was immunoSEQ multiplex PCR. The table lists approximately 150,000 clones, roughly nine tenths of them singletons. This CDR3 has 12 amino acids. Germline V gene sequence: CDR1 GTSNPN, CDR2 SVGIG (reference sequence). Trimming cost V 2 bases and J 2 bases, with 6 bases left between them. This entry belongs to a study of T cell responses to AZD1222 COVID-19 vaccine. General study results and limits: Most donors were white British and more were female, and clonal diversity was possibly underestimated. Spike regions recognized by vaccine-associated CD4 TCRs spanned the protein, led by 160-218 and 743-854. Spike-specific TCR breadth and depth rose after two AZD1222 doses.

The sequence came from an adult who received the MenACWY meningococcal vaccine as a control. The V and J genes are TRBV30 and TRBJ2-5; D is uncertain. Material: peripheral blood, obtained 28 days after the second dose of the MenACWY control vaccine. CDR3 DNA: TGTGCCTGGAGTTCAGGACAAGAGACCCAGTACTTC. It translates to CAWSSGQETQYF.